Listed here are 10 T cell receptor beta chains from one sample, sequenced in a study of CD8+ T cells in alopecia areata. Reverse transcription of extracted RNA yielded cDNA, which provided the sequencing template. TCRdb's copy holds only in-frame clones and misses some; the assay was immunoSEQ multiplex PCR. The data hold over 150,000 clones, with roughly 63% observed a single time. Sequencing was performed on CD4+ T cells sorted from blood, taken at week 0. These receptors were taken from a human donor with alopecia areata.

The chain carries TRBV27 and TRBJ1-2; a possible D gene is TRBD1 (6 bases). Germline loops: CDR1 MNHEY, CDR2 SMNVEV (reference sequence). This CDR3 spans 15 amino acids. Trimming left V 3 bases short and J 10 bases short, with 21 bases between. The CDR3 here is CASSFRDKRGLAYTF. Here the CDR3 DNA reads TGTGCCAGCAGTTTTCGGGACAAGCGGGGGTTAGCCTACACCTTC.

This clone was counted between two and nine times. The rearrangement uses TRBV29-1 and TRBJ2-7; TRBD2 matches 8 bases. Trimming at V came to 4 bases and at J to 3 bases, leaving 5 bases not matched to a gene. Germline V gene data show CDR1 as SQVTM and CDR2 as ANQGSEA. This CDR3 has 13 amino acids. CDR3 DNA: TGCAGCGTTGGACGGCGGGGGGACTACGAGCAGTACTTC. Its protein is CSVGRRGDYEQYF.

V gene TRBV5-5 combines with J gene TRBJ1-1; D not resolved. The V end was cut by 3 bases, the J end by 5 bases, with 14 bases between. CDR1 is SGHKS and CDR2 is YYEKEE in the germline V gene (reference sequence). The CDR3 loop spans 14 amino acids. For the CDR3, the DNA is TGTGCCAGCAGCTGGGAGCTAACGGGGACTGAAGCTTTCTTT. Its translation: CASSWELTGTEAFF. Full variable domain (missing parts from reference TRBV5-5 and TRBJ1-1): DAGVTQSPTHLIKTRGQQVTLRCSPISGHKSVSWYQQVLGQGPQFIFQYYEKEERGRGNFPDRFSARQFPNYSSELNVNALLLGDSALYLCASSWELTGTEAFFGQGTRLTVV.

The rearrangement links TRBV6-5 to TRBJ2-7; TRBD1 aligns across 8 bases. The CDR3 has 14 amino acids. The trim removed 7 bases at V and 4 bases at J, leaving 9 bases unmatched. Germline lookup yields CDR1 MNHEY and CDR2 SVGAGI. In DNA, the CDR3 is TGTGCCAGCAATAAAGGACAGGGATTATACGAGCAGTACTTC. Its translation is CASNKGQGLYEQYF.

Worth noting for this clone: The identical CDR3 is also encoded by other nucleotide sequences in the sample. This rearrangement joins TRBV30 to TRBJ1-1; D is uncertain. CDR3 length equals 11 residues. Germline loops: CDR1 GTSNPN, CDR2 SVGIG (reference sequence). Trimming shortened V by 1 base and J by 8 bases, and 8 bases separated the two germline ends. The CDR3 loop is CAWSASTEAFF. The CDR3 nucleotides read TGTGCCTGGAGTGCTAGTACAGAAGCTTTCTTT.

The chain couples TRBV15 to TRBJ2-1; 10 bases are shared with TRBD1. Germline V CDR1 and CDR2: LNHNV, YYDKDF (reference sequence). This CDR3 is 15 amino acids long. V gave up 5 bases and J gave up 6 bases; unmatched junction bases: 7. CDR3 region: CATSVSGTGVNEQFF. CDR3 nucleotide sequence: TGTGCCACCAGCGTAAGCGGGACAGGGGTCAATGAGCAGTTCTTC.

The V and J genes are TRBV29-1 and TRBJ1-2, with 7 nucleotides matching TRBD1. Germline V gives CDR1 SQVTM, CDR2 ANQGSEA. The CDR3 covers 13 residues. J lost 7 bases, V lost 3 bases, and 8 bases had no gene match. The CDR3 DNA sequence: TGCAGCGTTGATGGGGAAACAGGGGCTGGCTACACCTTC. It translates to CSVDGETGAGYTF.

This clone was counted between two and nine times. The CDR3 DNA sequence: TGCAGCGTCCGACCTTCTAACTATGGCTACACCTTC. Its translation: CSVRPSNYGYTF. The chain has TRBV29-1 and TRBJ1-2; D unresolved. V was cut by 6 bases and J by 0 bases, with 8 bases left in between. The CDR3 extends over 12 amino acids. Germline lookup yields CDR1 SQVTM and CDR2 ANQGSEA.

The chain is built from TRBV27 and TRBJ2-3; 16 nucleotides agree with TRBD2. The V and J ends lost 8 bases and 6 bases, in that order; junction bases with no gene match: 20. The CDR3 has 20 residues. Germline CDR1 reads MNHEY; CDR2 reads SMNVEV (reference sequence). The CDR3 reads CASEAGTSGGGATPADTQYF. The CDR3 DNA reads TGTGCCAGCGAAGCAGGGACTAGCGGGGGGGGCGCGACCCCCGCCGATACGCAGTATTTT.

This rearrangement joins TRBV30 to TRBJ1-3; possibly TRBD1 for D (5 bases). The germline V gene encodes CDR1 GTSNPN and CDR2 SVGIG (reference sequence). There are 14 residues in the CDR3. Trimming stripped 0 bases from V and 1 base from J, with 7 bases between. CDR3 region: CAWSVGASGNTIYF. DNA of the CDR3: TGTGCCTGGAGTGTAGGGGCGTCTGGAAACACCATATATTTT. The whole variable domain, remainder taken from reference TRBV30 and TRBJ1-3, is SQTIHQWPATLVQPVGSPLSLECTVEGTSNPNLYWYRQAAGRGLQLLFYSVGIGQISSEVPQNLSASRPQDRQFILSSKKLLLSDSGFYLCAWSVGASGNTIYFGEGSWLTVV.